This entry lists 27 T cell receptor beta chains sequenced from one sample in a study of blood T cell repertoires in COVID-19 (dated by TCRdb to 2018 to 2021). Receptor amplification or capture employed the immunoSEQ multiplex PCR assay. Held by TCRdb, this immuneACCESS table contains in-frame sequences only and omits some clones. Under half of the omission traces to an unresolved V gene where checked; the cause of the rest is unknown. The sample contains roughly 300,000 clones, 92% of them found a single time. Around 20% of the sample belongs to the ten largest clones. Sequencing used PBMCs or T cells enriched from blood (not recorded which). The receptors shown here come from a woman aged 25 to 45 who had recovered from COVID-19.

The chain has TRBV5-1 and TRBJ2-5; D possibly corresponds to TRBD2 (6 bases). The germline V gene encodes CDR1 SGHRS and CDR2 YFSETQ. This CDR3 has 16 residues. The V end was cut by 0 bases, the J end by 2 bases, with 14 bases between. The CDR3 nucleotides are TGCGCCAGCAGCTTGGGCTTAATAGCGGAACAAGAGACCCAGTACTTC. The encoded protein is CASSLGLIAEQETQYF.

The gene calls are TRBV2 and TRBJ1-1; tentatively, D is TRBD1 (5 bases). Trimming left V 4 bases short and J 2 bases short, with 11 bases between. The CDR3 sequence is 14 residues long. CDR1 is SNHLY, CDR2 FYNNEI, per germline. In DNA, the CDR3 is TGTGCCAGCAGTGCGACAGCGATTAACACTGAAGCTTTCTTT. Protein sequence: CASSATAINTEAFF.

CDR3 region: CASSQGSAGYTEAFF. Here the CDR3 DNA reads TGTGCCAGCAGCCAAGGCTCGGCAGGGTACACTGAAGCTTTCTTT. The chain employs TRBV28 and TRBJ1-1, with D tentatively TRBD1 (5 bases). The CDR3 consists of 15 residues. CDR1 is MDHEN and CDR2 is SYDVKM in the germline V gene. Trimming pared 6 bases from V and 3 bases from J, leaving 17 bases between.

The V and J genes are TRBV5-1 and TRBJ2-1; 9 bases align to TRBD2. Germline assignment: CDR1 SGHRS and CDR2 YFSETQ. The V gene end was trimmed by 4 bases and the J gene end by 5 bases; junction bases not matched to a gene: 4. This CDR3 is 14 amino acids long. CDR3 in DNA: TGCGCCAGCAGCGCGGGAGGGAGGAACAATGAGCAGTTCTTC. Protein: CASSAGGRNNEQFF.

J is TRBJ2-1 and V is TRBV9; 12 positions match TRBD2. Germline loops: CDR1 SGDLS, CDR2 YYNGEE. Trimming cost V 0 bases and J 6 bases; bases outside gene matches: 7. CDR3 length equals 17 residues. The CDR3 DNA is TGTGCCAGCAGCGTAGATTCTAGCGGGAGGGCCTTCAATGAGCAGTTCTTC. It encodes CASSVDSSGRAFNEQFF. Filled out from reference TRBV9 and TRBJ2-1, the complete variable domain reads DSGVTQTPKHLITATGQRVTLRCSPRSGDLSVYWYQQSLDQGLQFLIQYYNGEERAKGNILERFSAQQFPDLHSELNLSSLELGDSALYFCASSVDSSGRAFNEQFFGPGTRLTVL.

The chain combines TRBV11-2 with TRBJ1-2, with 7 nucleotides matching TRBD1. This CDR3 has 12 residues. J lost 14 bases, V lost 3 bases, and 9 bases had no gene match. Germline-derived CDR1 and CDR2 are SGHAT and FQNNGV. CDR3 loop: CASSLGTAGLTF. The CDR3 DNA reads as TGTGCCAGCAGCTTGGGGACAGCCGGCCTTACCTTC. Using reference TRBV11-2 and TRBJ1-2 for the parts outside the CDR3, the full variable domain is EAGVAQSPRYKIIEKRQSVAFWCNPISGHATLYWYQQILGQGPKLLIQFQNNGVVDDSQLPKDRFSAERLKGVDSTLKIQPAKLEDSAVYLCASSLGTAGLTFGSGTRLTVV.

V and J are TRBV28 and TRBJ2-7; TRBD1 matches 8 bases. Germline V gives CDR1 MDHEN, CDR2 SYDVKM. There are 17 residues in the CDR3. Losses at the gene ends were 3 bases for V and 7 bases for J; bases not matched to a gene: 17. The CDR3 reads CASSLRGLDRVSLEQYF. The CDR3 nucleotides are TGTGCCAGCAGTTTGAGGGGTTTGGACAGGGTTTCTTTGGAGCAGTACTTC.

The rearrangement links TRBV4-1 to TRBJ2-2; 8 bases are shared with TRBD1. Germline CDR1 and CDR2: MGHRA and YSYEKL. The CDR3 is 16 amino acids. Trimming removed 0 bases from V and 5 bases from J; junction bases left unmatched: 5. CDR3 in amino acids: CASSQEGTGWTGELFF. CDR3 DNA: TGCGCCAGCAGCCAAGAAGGGACAGGATGGACCGGGGAGCTGTTTTTT.

The chain's CDR3 is CASSSTGGGYGYTF. The DNA of the CDR3 is TGTGCCAGCAGCTCCACAGGGGGCGGCTATGGCTACACCTTC. The chain carries TRBV7-2 and TRBJ1-2, with 9 bases aligning to TRBD1. V gave up 4 bases and J gave up 4 bases; unmatched junction bases: 4. The germline V gene encodes CDR1 SGHTA and CDR2 FQGNSA. The CDR3 extends over 14 amino acids.

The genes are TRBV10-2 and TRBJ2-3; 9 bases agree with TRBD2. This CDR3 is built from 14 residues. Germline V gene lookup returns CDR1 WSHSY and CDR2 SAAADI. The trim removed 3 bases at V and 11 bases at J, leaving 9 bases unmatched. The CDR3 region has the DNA TGCGCCAGCAGTGAAGCTAGCGGGGCCCAGTTGCAGTATTTT. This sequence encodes CASSEASGAQLQYF.

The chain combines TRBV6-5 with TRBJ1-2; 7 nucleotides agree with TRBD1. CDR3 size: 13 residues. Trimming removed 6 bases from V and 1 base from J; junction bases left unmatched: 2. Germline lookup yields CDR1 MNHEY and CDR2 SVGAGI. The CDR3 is CASSRDSNYGYTF. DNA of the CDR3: TGTGCCAGCAGCCGGGACAGTAACTATGGCTACACCTTC.

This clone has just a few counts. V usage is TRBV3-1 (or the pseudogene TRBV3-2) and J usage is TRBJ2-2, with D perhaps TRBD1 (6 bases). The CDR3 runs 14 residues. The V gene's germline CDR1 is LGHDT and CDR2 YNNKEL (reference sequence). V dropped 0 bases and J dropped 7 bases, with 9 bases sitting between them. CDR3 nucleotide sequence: TGTGCCAGCAGCCAAGAGGGGGCGGGCGGGGAGCTGTTTTTT. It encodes CASSQEGAGGELFF.

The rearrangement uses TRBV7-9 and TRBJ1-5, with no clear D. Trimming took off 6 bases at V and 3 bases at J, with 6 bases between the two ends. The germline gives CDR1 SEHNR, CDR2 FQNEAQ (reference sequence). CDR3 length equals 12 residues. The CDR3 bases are TGTGCCAGCAGTGTACACAATCAGCCCCAGCATTTT. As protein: CASSVHNQPQHF.

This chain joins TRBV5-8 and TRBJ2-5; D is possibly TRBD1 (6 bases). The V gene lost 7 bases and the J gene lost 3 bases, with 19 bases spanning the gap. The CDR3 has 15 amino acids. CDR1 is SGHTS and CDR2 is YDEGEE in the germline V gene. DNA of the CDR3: TGTGCCAGCGCATCTCAGGGGTACGGGGAAGAGACCCAGTACTTC. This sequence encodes CASASQGYGEETQYF.

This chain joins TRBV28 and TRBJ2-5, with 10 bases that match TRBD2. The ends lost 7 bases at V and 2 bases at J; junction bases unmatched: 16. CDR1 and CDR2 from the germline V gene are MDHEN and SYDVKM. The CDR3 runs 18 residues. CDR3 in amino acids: CASTGPAGGAGSQETQYF. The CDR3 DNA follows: TGTGCCAGCACTGGGCCAGCGGGAGGGGCGGGGAGTCAAGAGACCCAGTACTTC.

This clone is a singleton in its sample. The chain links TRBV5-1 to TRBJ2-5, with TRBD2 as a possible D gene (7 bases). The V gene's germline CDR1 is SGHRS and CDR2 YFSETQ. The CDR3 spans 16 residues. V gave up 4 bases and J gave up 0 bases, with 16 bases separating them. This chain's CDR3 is CASSPVAGAYQETQYF. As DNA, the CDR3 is TGCGCCAGCAGCCCTGTGGCGGGGGCGTACCAAGAGACCCAGTACTTC.

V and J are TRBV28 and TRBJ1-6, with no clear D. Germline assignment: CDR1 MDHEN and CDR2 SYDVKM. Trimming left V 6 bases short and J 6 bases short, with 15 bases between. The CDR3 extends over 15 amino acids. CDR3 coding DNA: TGTGCCAGCAGCCCGCCGATCGGTGTTAATTCACCCCTCCACTTT. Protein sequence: CASSPPIGVNSPLHF.

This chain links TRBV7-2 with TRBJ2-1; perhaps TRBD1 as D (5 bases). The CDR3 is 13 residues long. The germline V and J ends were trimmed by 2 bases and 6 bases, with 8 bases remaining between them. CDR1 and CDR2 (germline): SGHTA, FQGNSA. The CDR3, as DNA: TGTGCCAGCAGCTTACAGGGTTCCAATGAGCAGTTCTTC. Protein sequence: CASSLQGSNEQFF.

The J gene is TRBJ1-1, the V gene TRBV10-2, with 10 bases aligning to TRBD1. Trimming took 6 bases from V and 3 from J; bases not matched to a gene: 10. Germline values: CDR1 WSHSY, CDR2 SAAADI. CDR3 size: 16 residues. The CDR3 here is CASSSGQGLPYTEAFF. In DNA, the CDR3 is TGCGCCAGCAGCTCGGGACAGGGGCTACCTTACACTGAAGCTTTCTTT.

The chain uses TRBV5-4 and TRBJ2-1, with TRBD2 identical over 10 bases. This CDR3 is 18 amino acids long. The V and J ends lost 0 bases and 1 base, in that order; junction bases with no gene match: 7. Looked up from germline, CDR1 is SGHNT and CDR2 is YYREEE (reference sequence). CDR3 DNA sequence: TGTGCCAGCAGCTTGGCCCTAGCGGGAGTACGTTCCTACAATGAGCAGTTCTTC. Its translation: CASSLALAGVRSYNEQFF.

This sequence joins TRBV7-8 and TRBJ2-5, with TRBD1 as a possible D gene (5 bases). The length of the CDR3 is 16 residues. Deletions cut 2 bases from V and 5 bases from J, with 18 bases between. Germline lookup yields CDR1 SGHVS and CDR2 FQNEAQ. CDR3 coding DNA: TGTGCCAGCAGCTTAATGGCGCAGGGTAATATGGAGACCCAGTACTTC. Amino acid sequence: CASSLMAQGNMETQYF.

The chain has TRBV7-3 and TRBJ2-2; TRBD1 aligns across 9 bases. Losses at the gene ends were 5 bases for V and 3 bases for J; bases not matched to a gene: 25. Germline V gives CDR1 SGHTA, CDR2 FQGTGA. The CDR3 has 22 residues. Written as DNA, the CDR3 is TGTGCCAGCAGCAAATCGGACAGGGGTTTGAGGGCCGGATTCCTGGACACCGGGGAGCTGTTTTTT. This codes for CASSKSDRGLRAGFLDTGELFF.

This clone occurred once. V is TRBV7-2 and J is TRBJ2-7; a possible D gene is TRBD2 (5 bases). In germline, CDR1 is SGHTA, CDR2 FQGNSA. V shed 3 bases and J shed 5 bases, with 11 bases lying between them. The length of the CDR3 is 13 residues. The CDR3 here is CASSFRTGDEQYF. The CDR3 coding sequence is TGTGCCAGCAGCTTCCGGACTGGGGACGAGCAGTACTTC.

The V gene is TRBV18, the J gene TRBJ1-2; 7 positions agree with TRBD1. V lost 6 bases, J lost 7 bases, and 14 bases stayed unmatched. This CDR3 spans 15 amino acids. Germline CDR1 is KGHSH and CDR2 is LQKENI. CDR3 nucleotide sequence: TGTGCCAGCTCCCCAGGGGGGGTTGATTATCGTGGCTACACCTTC. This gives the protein CASSPGGVDYRGYTF.

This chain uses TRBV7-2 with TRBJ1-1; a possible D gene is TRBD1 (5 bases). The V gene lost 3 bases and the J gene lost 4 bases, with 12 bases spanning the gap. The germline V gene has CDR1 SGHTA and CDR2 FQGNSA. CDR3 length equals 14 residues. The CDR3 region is CASSFHRGITEAFF. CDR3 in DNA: TGTGCCAGCAGCTTCCACCGGGGGATCACTGAAGCTTTCTTT.

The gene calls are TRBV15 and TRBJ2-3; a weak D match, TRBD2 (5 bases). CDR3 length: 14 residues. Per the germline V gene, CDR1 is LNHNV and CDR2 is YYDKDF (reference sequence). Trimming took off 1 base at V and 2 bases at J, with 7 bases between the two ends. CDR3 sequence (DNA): TGTGCCACCAGCAGAGCCCTAGCCACAGATACGCAGTATTTT. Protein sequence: CATSRALATDTQYF.

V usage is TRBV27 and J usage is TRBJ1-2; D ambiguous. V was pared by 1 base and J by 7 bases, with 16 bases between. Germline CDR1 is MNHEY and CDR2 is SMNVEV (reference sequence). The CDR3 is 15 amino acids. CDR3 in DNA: TGTGCCAGCAGTTTATTTTTTCCGGCTAGCGGTGGCTACACCTTC. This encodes CASSLFFPASGGYTF.